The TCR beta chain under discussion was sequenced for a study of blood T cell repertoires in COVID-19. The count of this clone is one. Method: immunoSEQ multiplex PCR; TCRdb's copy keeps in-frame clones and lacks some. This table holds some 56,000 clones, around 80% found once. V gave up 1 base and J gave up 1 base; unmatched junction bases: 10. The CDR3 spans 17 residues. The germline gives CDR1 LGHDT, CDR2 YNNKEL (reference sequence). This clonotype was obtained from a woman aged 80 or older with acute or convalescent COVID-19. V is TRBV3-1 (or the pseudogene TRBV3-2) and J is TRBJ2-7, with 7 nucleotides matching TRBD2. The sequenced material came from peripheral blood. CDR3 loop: CASSQGIWEGRSYEQYF. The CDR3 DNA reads TGTGCCAGCAGCCAAGGCATTTGGGAGGGGCGATCCTACGAGCAGTACTTC.